These 5 T cell receptor beta chains originate from one sample sequenced in a study of T cell repertoires and HLA-DP antigens. The antigens of these receptors remain unknown. The protocol was immunoSEQ multiplex PCR, while the TCRdb copy is restricted to in-frame clones and leaves out a portion. Among fewer than 95,000 clones listed, roughly nine tenths were seen once. The sequencing input was CD4+ T cells from PBMCs. All receptors derive from a man aged 50 to 60 in good health and CMV-seronegative.

This clone is a singleton in its sample. The gene calls are TRBV6-5 and TRBJ2-7; 11 nucleotides line up with TRBD1. The junction had 5 bases not matched to a gene; V was cut back by 4 bases and J by 3 bases. The germline V gene encodes CDR1 MNHEY and CDR2 SVGAGI. CDR3 size: 15 residues. In DNA, the CDR3 is TGTGCCAGCAGTTTGGGCGGGACAGGGGGCTACGAGCAGTACTTC. Amino acids: CASSLGGTGGYEQYF.

The chain couples TRBV28 to TRBJ2-7; TRBD1 matches 8 bases. Germline values: CDR1 MDHEN, CDR2 SYDVKM. V was clipped by 2 bases and J by 6 bases; unmatched bases: 12. The CDR3 covers 16 residues. CDR3 sequence reads: CASSLNAQGAVGEQYF. CDR3 nucleotide sequence: TGTGCCAGCAGTTTAAACGCCCAGGGGGCTGTCGGCGAGCAGTACTTC.

V and J are TRBV7-9 and TRBJ2-7, with 7 positions matching TRBD2. J lost 0 bases, V lost 5 bases, and 4 bases had no gene match. Germline V CDR1 and CDR2: SEHNR, FQNEAQ (reference sequence). This CDR3 is 14 amino acids long. CDR3 region: CASSLGTNSYEQYF. The CDR3 nucleotides are TGTGCCAGCAGCCTAGGGACTAACTCCTACGAGCAGTACTTC. The full variable domain, completed using reference TRBV7-9 and TRBJ2-7, is DTGVSQNPRHKITKRGQNVTFRCDPISEHNRLYWYRQTLGQGPEFLTYFQNEAQLEKSRLLSDRFSAERPKGSFSTLEIQRTEQGDSAMYLCASSLGTNSYEQYFGPGTRLTVT.

The genes are TRBV7-2 and TRBJ2-4; 8 bases fit TRBD1. The CDR3 length is 18 residues. V dropped 5 bases and J dropped 2; count of bases not matched to a gene: 14. Looked up from germline, CDR1 is SGHTA and CDR2 is FQGNSA. The CDR3 spells CASSTTGGSSLTKNIQYF. The CDR3 nucleotides are TGTGCCAGCAGCACCACAGGGGGTAGTAGTTTGACCAAAAACATTCAGTACTTC.

The chain uses TRBV30 and TRBJ2-3; TRBD2 agrees at 9 bases. The V gene end was trimmed by 2 bases and the J gene end by 3 bases; junction bases not matched to a gene: 6. Germline CDR1 reads GTSNPN; CDR2 reads SVGIG (reference sequence). The CDR3 loop spans 15 amino acids. The CDR3 loop reads CAWSSFSGRTDTQYF. In nucleotides, the CDR3 is TGTGCCTGGAGTTCCTTTAGCGGGAGAACAGATACGCAGTATTTT. The whole variable domain, filled in from reference TRBV30 and TRBJ2-3, reads SQTIHQWPATLVQPVGSPLSLECTVEGTSNPNLYWYRQAAGRGLQLLFYSVGIGQISSEVPQNLSASRPQDRQFILSSKKLLLSDSGFYLCAWSSFSGRTDTQYFGPGTRLTVL.